These 23 T cell receptor beta chains were all obtained from the same sample, sequenced in a study. One entry per CDR3 protein results from TCRdb running MiXCR on the 5' RACE reads. The sample yields 55,000 to 80,000 distinct CDR3 sequences, approximately 22% seen once. What was sequenced was memory CD4+ T cells sorted from a lymph node. Noted subset: memory CD4+ T cells, CD4+CD45RO+CD25-. These receptors were obtained from a female donor with breast cancer.

In its sample, this clonotype was seen many times. The CDR3 DNA reads TGCGCCAGCAGCGAGGTCATCGAGACCCAGTACTTC. It translates to CASSEVIETQYF. The chain is built from TRBV5-1 and TRBJ2-5, with unresolved D. The germline V gene has CDR1 SGHRS and CDR2 YFSETQ. V was shortened by 4 bases and J by 5 bases, with 9 bases between the two germline ends. CDR3 length: 12 residues.

This clonotype came up a few times. The chain is built from TRBV11-2 and TRBJ2-1; no firm D call. With 0 bases removed from V and 9 bases from J, the gap between germline ends came to 12 bases. The CDR3 is made up of 14 amino acids. CDR1 is SGHAT, CDR2 FQNNGV, per germline. CDR3 DNA sequence: TGTGCCAGCAGCTTAGAATCTTATAAGGGTGAGCAGTTCTTC. It is translated as CASSLESYKGEQFF.

The V gene is TRBV4-1, the J gene TRBJ2-6; no firm D call. Germline V gene lookup returns CDR1 MGHRA and CDR2 YSYEKL. With 4 bases removed from V and 0 bases from J, the gap between germline ends came to 10 bases. This CDR3 is 16 amino acids long. The CDR3 here is CASSPSLRSGANVLTF. In DNA, the CDR3 is TGCGCCAGCAGCCCTTCCCTACGCTCTGGGGCCAACGTCCTGACTTTC.

The chain recombines TRBV7-9 with TRBJ2-5, with TRBD1 as a possible D gene (6 bases). The germline gives CDR1 SEHNR, CDR2 FQNEAQ (reference sequence). CDR3 size: 14 residues. Trimming took 3 bases from V and 4 from J, leaving 12 bases between them. CDR3 amino acids: CASSFRGQVETQYF. For the CDR3, the DNA is TGTGCCAGCAGCTTCAGGGGCCAGGTAGAGACCCAGTACTTC.

This clonotype was counted a few times. The CDR3 DNA sequence: TGTGCCAGCAGCTTGGGGCCCTTAAACCAGGGCTACACCTTC. Encoded protein: CASSLGPLNQGYTF. The V gene is TRBV7-8, the J gene TRBJ1-2; perhaps TRBD1 as D (5 bases). The CDR3 runs to 14 residues. Trimming left V 3 bases short and J 8 bases short, with 16 bases between. The germline V gene encodes CDR1 SGHVS and CDR2 FQNEAQ.

The chain couples TRBV20-1 to TRBJ2-5; D unresolved. The CDR3 is 12 residues long. Trimming left V 3 bases short and J 4 bases short, with 9 bases between. Germline V gene lookup returns CDR1 DFQATT and CDR2 SNEGSKA (reference sequence). The CDR3 DNA reads as TGCAGTGCTAGTATGTCAGCAGAGACCCAGTACTTC. As protein: CSASMSAETQYF.

This CDR3 is CASSPPGARDTEAFF. In DNA form, the CDR3 reads TGTGCCAGCAGCCCACCAGGGGCGCGGGACACTGAAGCTTTCTTT. The V call is TRBV11-2, the J call TRBJ1-1; tentative D call: TRBD1 (6 bases). With 5 bases removed from V and 3 bases from J, the gap between germline ends came to 16 bases. The CDR3 runs to 15 residues. Germline V gene lookup returns CDR1 SGHAT and CDR2 FQNNGV.

The sample holds a few counts of this clonotype. This rearrangement joins TRBV11-2 to TRBJ2-1; D is perhaps TRBD1 or TRBD2 (5 bases each). The CDR3 spans 13 residues. The ends were cut back, 5 bases at V and 9 bases at J, with 14 bases in the middle. CDR1 is SGHAT and CDR2 is FQNNGV in the germline V gene. CDR3 region: CASSPVGGSEQFF. The DNA of the CDR3 is TGTGCCAGCAGCCCAGTTGGGGGTAGTGAGCAGTTCTTC.

To note about this clonotype: The conserved closing phenylalanine or tryptophan is absent in this CDR3, likely reflecting a read error. The V call is TRBV5-1, the J call TRBJ2-5; 14 positions match TRBD2. V shed 4 bases, J shed 5 bases, and the junction held 4 bases outside the gene matches. This CDR3 is 15 amino acids long. Germline lookup yields CDR1 SGHRS and CDR2 YFSETQ. The CDR3 DNA reads as TGCGCCAGCAGCCGGGGACTAGCGGGAGAGGAGACCCAGTACTGC. It specifies CASSRGLAGEETQYC.

A note on this clonotype: A much larger clone sits a single nucleotide away, making a read error possible. The chain is built from TRBV20-1 and TRBJ2-7; D is possibly TRBD2 (6 bases). The CDR3 spans 13 residues. Trimming pared 3 bases from V and 1 base from J, leaving 10 bases between. Germline loops: CDR1 DFQATT, CDR2 SNEGSKA (reference sequence). The CDR3: CSARRDPSYEQYF. The CDR3 nucleotides read TGCAGTGCTAGGCGGGACCCGTCCTACGAGCAGTACTTC.

V usage is TRBV6-5 and J usage is TRBJ1-3; no clear D gene. Trimming shortened V by 7 bases and J by 0 bases, and 10 bases separated the two germline ends. The length of the CDR3 is 14 residues. The germline V gene has CDR1 MNHEY and CDR2 SVGAGI. CDR3 DNA: TGTGCCAGCACCAAAGGCGTCTCTGGAAACACCATATATTTT. Translation: CASTKGVSGNTIYF.

V usage is TRBV4-2 and J usage is TRBJ1-4; D is undetermined. V lost 4 bases, J lost 4 bases, and 10 bases lay in between. CDR1 and CDR2 from the germline V gene are LGHNA and YNFKEQ. The length of the CDR3 is 14 residues. The CDR3 protein is CASSPEMDNEKLFF. Written as DNA, the CDR3 is TGTGCCAGCAGCCCCGAAATGGATAATGAAAAACTGTTTTTT.

This chain uses TRBV12-3 or TRBV12-4 with TRBJ2-7; 8 nucleotides align to TRBD2. V shed 3 bases and J 4 bases; nucleotides not matched to a gene: 5. This CDR3 has 14 residues. The CDR3 reads CASSFGAGAYEQYF. CDR3 nucleotides: TGTGCCAGCAGTTTCGGAGCGGGAGCATACGAGCAGTACTTC.

This clonotype has just a few counts. V gene TRBV6-6 combines with J gene TRBJ2-3; D remains ambiguous. Trimming left V 2 bases short and J 4 bases short, with 1 base between. CDR3 length: 11 amino acids. In germline, CDR1 is MNHNY, CDR2 SVGAGI (reference sequence). The CDR3: CASSYADTQYF. The CDR3 coding sequence is TGTGCCAGCAGTTACGCAGATACGCAGTATTTT.

This clonotype has a count of ten or more. The rearrangement joins TRBV5-1 to TRBJ1-2, with 7 positions matching TRBD1. V lost 2 bases, J lost 3 bases, and 7 bases stayed unmatched. The CDR3 is 15 amino acids. Germline loops: CDR1 SGHRS, CDR2 YFSETQ. The CDR3 bases are TGCGCCAGCAGCTTTGGGACAGAGCCTTACTATGGCTACACCTTC. Translated: CASSFGTEPYYGYTF.

This clonotype appeared many times. The J gene is TRBJ2-3, the V gene TRBV7-3, with D perhaps TRBD1 (6 bases). CDR1 is SGHTA, CDR2 FQGTGA, per germline. There are 13 residues in the CDR3. The germline V and J ends were trimmed by 3 bases and 3 bases, with 7 bases remaining between them. In DNA, the CDR3 is TGTGCCAGCAGCTTGGGGGCAACAGATACGCAGTATTTT. Protein: CASSLGATDTQYF. The variable domain in full, completed from reference TRBV7-3 and TRBJ2-3, reads GAGVSQTPSNKVTEKGKYVELRCDPISGHTALYWYRQSLGQGPEFLIYFQGTGAADDSGLPNDRFFAVRPEGSVSTLKIQRTERGDSAVYLCASSLGATDTQYFGPGTRLTVL.

A note on this clonotype: The junction does not match germline at one end; this may be a read error. V gene TRBV7-9 combines with J gene TRBJ2-3; D is perhaps TRBD2 (5 bases). The CDR3 is 15 amino acids. CDR1 is SEHNR, CDR2 FQNEAQ, per germline (reference sequence). The CDR3 DNA reads as TGTGCCAGCAGCTTAGCGTCGGGAAGCACAGATACGCGGTATTTT. This encodes CASSLASGSTDTRYF.

The chain is built from TRBV2 and TRBJ2-1, with D tentatively TRBD1 (6 bases). The CDR3 is 14 residues long. Trimming shortened V by 7 bases and J by 0 bases, and 10 bases separated the two germline ends. Per the germline V gene, CDR1 is SNHLY and CDR2 is FYNNEI. CDR3 DNA: TGTGCCAGCAAAGGGGGTACCTCCTACAATGAGCAGTTCTTC. It yields the protein CASKGGTSYNEQFF.

The rearrangement joins TRBV7-9 to TRBJ2-3; 8 bases fit TRBD1. The CDR3 spans 15 residues. CDR1 is SEHNR and CDR2 is FQNEAQ in the germline V gene (reference sequence). V lost 0 bases, J lost 1 base, and 0 bases stayed unmatched. The CDR3 DNA reads as TGTGCCAGCAGCTTAGCGACAGGGGGCACAGATACGCAGTATTTT. This gives the protein CASSLATGGTDTQYF.

Only a few counts were recorded for this clonotype. The CDR3 sequence is CASTQRVTGKRGEQYF. The DNA for the CDR3 is TGTGCCAGCACCCAAAGGGTGACAGGGAAACGAGGCGAGCAGTACTTC. The gene calls are TRBV6-2 or TRBV6-3 and TRBJ2-7, with 7 bases aligning to TRBD1. The J segment lost 6 bases and the V segment lost 7 bases, leaving 18 bases of the junction unmatched. From germline, CDR1 is MNHEY and CDR2 SVGEGT. CDR3 length: 16 residues.

Remarks on this clonotype: The conserved closing phenylalanine or tryptophan is absent in this CDR3, likely reflecting a read error. This chain joins TRBV7-2 and TRBJ1-1; D unresolved. Germline V CDR1 and CDR2: SGHTA, FQGNSA. Deletions cut 4 bases from V and 1 base from J, with 7 bases between. This CDR3 spans 13 amino acids. The CDR3 bases are TGTGCCAGCAGCTGGGATCCGAACACTGAAGCTTTCTGT. Residues: CASSWDPNTEAFC.

By share, this clonotype counts as medium-sized. This chain connects TRBV9 to TRBJ2-3; TRBD2 might be the D (5 bases). V lost 1 base and J 3 bases, leaving 12 bases between the germline ends. Germline CDR1 is SGDLS and CDR2 is YYNGEE. The CDR3 totals 15 residues. The CDR3 DNA reads as TGTGCCAGCAGCGTAACGAGGGAGTCTACAGATACGCAGTATTTT. The encoded protein is CASSVTRESTDTQYF.

The chain combines TRBV12-3 or TRBV12-4 with TRBJ2-1; 9 bases match TRBD2. V lost 6 bases, J lost 3 bases, and 9 bases stayed unmatched. The CDR3 is 16 residues long. The CDR3 reads CASSSTSGRRYNEQFF. For the CDR3, the DNA is TGTGCCAGCAGCTCAACTAGCGGGCGACGCTACAATGAGCAGTTCTTC.